These 16 T cell receptor beta chains were all obtained from the same sample, sequenced in a study. TCRdb reanalysed the 5' RACE reads using MiXCR and keeps one entry per CDR3 protein. The sample lists 45,000 to 70,000 distinct CDR3 sequences, roughly 30% occurring once. Sample: tumor-infiltrating memory CD4+ T cells sorted from the breast tumor. The subset: memory CD4+ T cells, CD4+CD45RO+CD25-. These receptors were collected from a female donor with breast cancer.

The CDR3, as DNA: TGTGCCAGCAGCTTTTACAGGAGCCCCTACAATGAGCAGTTCTTC. It yields the protein CASSFYRSPYNEQFF. V usage is TRBV7-2 and J usage is TRBJ2-1; a weak D match, TRBD1 (5 bases). The CDR3 is 15 amino acids. CDR1 is SGHTA, CDR2 FQGNSA, per germline. Deletions cut 3 bases from V and 2 bases from J, with 11 bases between.

The chain recombines TRBV5-6 with TRBJ2-1, with TRBD2 matching over 10 bases. V shed 1 base, J shed 10 bases, and the junction held 2 bases outside the gene matches. The germline V gene has CDR1 SGHDT and CDR2 YYEEEE. The CDR3 consists of 13 residues. The CDR3 region has the DNA TGTGCCAGCAGCTTGAAGCGGGAGGGAGAGCAGTTCTTC. It encodes CASSLKREGEQFF.

This clonotype has at least ten counts. The chain links TRBV6-5 to TRBJ2-7, with 7 positions matching TRBD2. Germline CDR1 and CDR2: MNHEY and SVGAGI. This CDR3 has 14 residues. The junction had 11 bases not matched to a gene; V was cut back by 7 bases and J by 5 bases. The CDR3 region has the DNA TGTGCCAGCAATGCGGCGGGAGCTATCAACGAGCAGTACTTC. Translating gives CASNAAGAINEQYF.

This clonotype was detected only a few times. The V call is TRBV6-2 or TRBV6-3, the J call TRBJ2-4; possibly TRBD2 for D (6 bases). This CDR3 is 16 amino acids long. Germline V gene sequence: CDR1 MNHEY, CDR2 SVGEGT. Trimming cost V 2 bases and J 1 base, with 12 bases left between them. The chain's CDR3 is CASSYGRGNAKNIQYF. CDR3 bases: TGTGCCAGCAGTTACGGACGGGGGAACGCCAAAAACATTCAGTACTTC.

The genes are TRBV6-1 and TRBJ1-6; D is unclear. The CDR3 loop spans 15 amino acids. Germline V gene data show CDR1 as MNHNS and CDR2 as SASEGT. V was pared by 7 bases and J by 7 bases, with 17 bases between. CDR3 DNA: TGTGCCAGCACCCTGGGCGGGTGGGGAAATTCACCCCTCCACTTT. Amino acids: CASTLGGWGNSPLHF.

This clonotype was recorded a few times. The chain uses TRBV5-1 and TRBJ2-5, with unresolved D. Germline V CDR1 and CDR2: SGHRS, YFSETQ. There are 13 residues in the CDR3. The V end was cut by 0 bases, the J end by 4 bases, with 7 bases between. The CDR3: CASSLEPIETQYF. The CDR3 DNA follows: TGCGCCAGCAGCTTGGAGCCGATAGAGACCCAGTACTTC.

This clonotype was observed a few times. The chain joins TRBV18 to TRBJ2-7; D not certain. The J call could be wrong; TRBJ2-6 is a better fit for the DNA end. CDR3 length: 14 residues. Germline CDR1 is KGHSH and CDR2 is LQKENI. CDR3 region: CASSPGPGANVLTF. CDR3 nucleotides: TGTGCCAGCTCACCAGGGCCTGGGGCCAACGTCCTGACTTTC.

The CDR3 region is CASSGQVRETEAFF. CDR3 bases: TGTGCCAGCAGTGGACAGGTCAGGGAGACTGAAGCTTTCTTT. V is TRBV12-3 or TRBV12-4 and J is TRBJ1-1; 7 nucleotides line up with TRBD1. The CDR3 runs 14 residues. Unmatched junction bases numbered 8, after V lost 5 bases and J lost 5 bases.

The chain carries TRBV24-1 and TRBJ2-5; no clear D gene. Germline CDR1 and CDR2: KGHDR and SFDVKD. V dropped 2 bases and J dropped 5 bases, with 17 bases sitting between them. The CDR3 runs to 16 residues. CDR3 DNA sequence: TGTGCCACCAGTGATTCTGGAACTCCCCCCTGGGAGACCCAGTACTTC. Protein product: CATSDSGTPPWETQYF.

The chain recombines TRBV6-5 with TRBJ1-2; D is unresolved. Trimming left V 6 bases short and J 4 bases short, with 9 bases between. Per germline, CDR1 MNHEY and CDR2 SVGAGI. The CDR3 sequence is 12 residues long. CDR3 residues: CASRQRSYGYTF. Here the CDR3 DNA reads TGTGCCAGCAGACAGAGGAGCTATGGCTACACCTTC.

This clonotype was detected ten times or more. The V call is TRBV29-1, the J call TRBJ2-1; 7 bases match TRBD2. The junction had 4 bases not matched to a gene; V was cut back by 5 bases and J by 0 bases. This CDR3 region has 14 residues. Germline V gives CDR1 SQVTM, CDR2 ANQGSEA. The CDR3 spells CSVRGRLSYNEQFF. The CDR3 DNA reads as TGCAGCGTTCGCGGGAGACTCTCCTACAATGAGCAGTTCTTC.

There are a few counts of this clonotype. The V and J genes are TRBV20-1 and TRBJ2-1; 12 bases are a match to TRBD2. Germline CDR1 and CDR2: DFQATT and SNEGSKA (reference sequence). This CDR3 comprises 15 residues. J was trimmed by 12 bases and V by 5 bases; bases with no gene match: 14. CDR3 nucleotides: TGCAGTGCTCCTCCCCCGAGACTAGCGGGAGTTCGGCAGTTCTTC. It translates to CSAPPPRLAGVRQFF.

This chain connects TRBV6-6 to TRBJ2-3; tentatively, D is TRBD2 (7 bases). Germline CDR1 is MNHNY and CDR2 is SVGAGI (reference sequence). V dropped 5 bases and J dropped 5 bases, with 14 bases sitting between them. The CDR3 sequence is 14 residues long. Here the CDR3 DNA reads TGTGCCAGCAGTACACAGGGAGGGGTAGATACGCAGTATTTT. This sequence encodes CASSTQGGVDTQYF.

This clonotype was picked up a small number of times. V is TRBV6-1 and J is TRBJ2-7; TRBD1 matches at 9 bases. Looked up from germline, CDR1 is MNHNS and CDR2 is SASEGT. The CDR3 consists of 15 residues. Trimming removed 8 bases from V and 4 bases from J; junction bases left unmatched: 12. The CDR3 spells CASARRPGTGYEQYF. The CDR3 nucleotides read TGTGCCAGCGCCCGGAGACCCGGGACAGGGTACGAGCAGTACTTC.

This clonotype came up a few times. The DNA for the CDR3 is TGTGCCAGCAGCCGGATACAGGGGGATCTCTATGGCTACACCTTC. Protein: CASSRIQGDLYGYTF. The J gene is TRBJ1-2, the V gene TRBV5-4; 8 positions agree with TRBD1. Germline CDR1 reads SGHNT; CDR2 reads YYREEE (reference sequence). Trimming cost V 4 bases and J 4 bases; bases outside gene matches: 9. The CDR3 covers 15 residues.

The CDR3, as DNA: TGTGCCAGCAGTTCTGTATACGTACAGCCCCAGCATTTT. Translated, it gives CASSSVYVQPQHF. This chain joins TRBV6-6 and TRBJ1-5; D remains unclear. V was shortened by 4 bases and J by 7 bases, with 11 bases between the two germline ends. Germline V gives CDR1 MNHNY, CDR2 SVGAGI (reference sequence). The CDR3 sequence is 13 residues long.